These 23 T cell receptor beta chains originate from one sample sequenced in a study of shared clonotypes between healthy human individuals. Only in-frame clones appear in the TCRdb table, and some are missing; sequencing was by immunoSEQ multiplex PCR. Counted here are 1 million to 1.2 million clones, roughly 77% occurring once; the ten biggest clones make up about 0.94%. Sample: memory CD4+ T cells from PBMCs. Indicated subset: CD45RA-negative fraction. Receptor source: a man between 18 and 29 years old in good health. Some clones in this sample may be carry-over from other donors' samples.

The V and J genes are TRBV19 and TRBJ2-2, with D perhaps TRBD2 (6 bases). V was trimmed by 4 bases and J by 4 bases, leaving 16 bases between them. This CDR3 is 16 amino acids long. Per germline, CDR1 LNHDA and CDR2 SQIVND (reference sequence). CDR3 in amino acids: CASSTVPGRSTGELFF. The CDR3 nucleotides are TGTGCCAGTAGTACCGTACCAGGGAGGAGCACCGGGGAGCTGTTTTTT.

A word on this clone: This CDR3 fails to terminate in the conserved phenylalanine or tryptophan, so it likely reflects a read error. The V and J genes are TRBV2 and TRBJ1-2; unclear D gene. CDR3 size: 14 residues. Germline lookup yields CDR1 SNHLY and CDR2 FYNNEI. V dropped 2 bases and J dropped 0 bases, with 7 bases sitting between them. CDR3 bases: TGTGCCAGCAGTGAACGCGGACCTAACTATGGCTACACCCTC. Protein product: CASSERGPNYGYTL.

The chain employs TRBV10-3 and TRBJ2-5, with TRBD2 as a possible D gene (6 bases). Germline V gives CDR1 ENHRY, CDR2 SYGVKD. The CDR3 covers 14 residues. V lost 4 bases and J lost 5, with 14 bases in between. The CDR3, as DNA: TGTGCCATCAGTGGGGCAGGAGGGAGGGAGACCCAGTACTTC. This codes for CAISGAGGRETQYF.

CDR3 sequence: CASSRVRGLSYEQYF. CDR3 coding DNA: TGTGCCAGCAGCCGTGTCAGGGGGCTGTCCTACGAGCAGTACTTC. The V and J genes are TRBV7-8 and TRBJ2-7; TRBD1 aligns across 8 bases. This CDR3 region has 15 residues. With V trimmed by 5 bases and J by 1 base, 7 bases remained unmatched. Germline-derived CDR1 and CDR2 are SGHVS and FQNEAQ. Using reference TRBV7-8 and TRBJ2-7 for the parts outside the CDR3, the full variable domain is GAGVSQSPRYKVAKRGQDVALRCDPISGHVSLFWYQQALGQGPEFLTYFQNEAQLDKSGLPSDRFFAERPEGSVSTLKIQRTQQEDSAVYLCASSRVRGLSYEQYFGPGTRLTVT.

Concerning this clone: This specimen includes other DNA sequences encoding the same CDR3. The chain combines TRBV4-2 with TRBJ1-5, with TRBD1 as a possible D gene (6 bases). Germline lookup yields CDR1 LGHNA and CDR2 YNFKEQ. Trimming shortened V by 6 bases and J by 7 bases, and 28 bases separated the two germline ends. CDR3 length: 18 amino acids. The CDR3 region has the DNA TGTGCCAGCAGTCAACAGCATTACCAACAGGGTTCAAGGCAGCCCCAGCATTTT. Its protein product is CASSQQHYQQGSRQPQHF.

This clone was seen more than once but under ten times. A much larger clone lies a single base off, so this may be a read error. The gene calls are TRBV7-3 and TRBJ2-7, with 9 bases matching TRBD2. Germline V gene lookup returns CDR1 SGHTA and CDR2 FQGTGA. V lost 1 base, J lost 2 bases, and 3 bases stayed unmatched. This CDR3 comprises 15 residues. The CDR3 nucleotides read TGTGCCAGCAGCTTAAGGGCTAGCGGGACCTACGAGCAGTACTTC. It translates to CASSLRASGTYEQYF.

This clone was detected once. This rearrangement joins TRBV4-1 to TRBJ2-1, with 10 positions matching TRBD2. V was clipped by 4 bases and J by 7 bases; unmatched bases: 10. The CDR3 spans 16 residues. The germline gives CDR1 MGHRA, CDR2 YSYEKL. In DNA, the CDR3 is TGCGCCAGCAGCCCACCTGCTAGCGGGAGATCTAATGAGCAGTTCTTC. Its protein is CASSPPASGRSNEQFF.

The chain recombines TRBV2 with TRBJ1-2, with 8 nucleotides matching TRBD1. From germline, CDR1 is SNHLY and CDR2 FYNNEI. This CDR3 is built from 13 residues. Germline trimming cut 6 bases from V and 3 bases from J; bases unmatched to any gene: 3. The CDR3 region is CASSRQGHYGYTF. CDR3 DNA: TGTGCCAGCAGCCGACAGGGGCACTATGGCTACACCTTC. The variable domain in full, completed from reference TRBV2 and TRBJ1-2, reads EPEVTQTPSHQVTQMGQEVILRCVPISNHLYFYWYRQILGQKVEFLVSFYNNEISEKSEIFDDQFSVERPDGSNFTLKIRSTKLEDSAMYFCASSRQGHYGYTFGSGTRLTVV.

The chain recombines TRBV20-1 with TRBJ1-2, with D possibly TRBD1 on 6 matching bases. CDR3 size: 11 residues. Per germline, CDR1 DFQATT and CDR2 SNEGSKA (reference sequence). Trimming took 7 bases from V and 1 from J, leaving 7 bases between them. CDR3 sequence: CSVRGNYGYTF. The CDR3 DNA reads TGCAGTGTCAGGGGTAACTATGGCTACACCTTC.

The rearrangement joins TRBV9 to TRBJ2-7; D call uncertain. CDR3 length: 14 residues. Trimming took 2 bases from V and 4 from J, leaving 13 bases between them. Looked up from germline, CDR1 is SGDLS and CDR2 is YYNGEE. The DNA of the CDR3 is TGTGCCAGCAGCGTGGGCGGACCGTCATACGAGCAGTACTTC. It specifies CASSVGGPSYEQYF.

The chain couples TRBV5-1 to TRBJ1-3; D is undetermined. The V gene's germline CDR1 is SGHRS and CDR2 YFSETQ. There are 15 residues in the CDR3. V lost 0 bases and J lost 2, with 9 bases in between. This CDR3 is CASSLAPLAGNTIYF. The CDR3 nucleotides are TGCGCCAGCAGCTTGGCCCCCCTGGCTGGAAACACCATATATTTT. Filled out from reference TRBV5-1 and TRBJ1-3, the complete variable domain reads KAGVTQTPRYLIKTRGQQVTLSCSPISGHRSVSWYQQTPGQGLQFLFEYFSETQRNKGNFPGRFSGRQFSNSRSEMNVSTLELGDSALYLCASSLAPLAGNTIYFGEGSWLTVV.

The chain joins TRBV10-1 to TRBJ2-1, with a weak D call TRBD2 (6 bases). Trimming removed 0 bases at V and 5 bases at J, with 11 bases between. The CDR3 sequence is 15 residues long. From germline, CDR1 is WNHNN and CDR2 SYGVQD (reference sequence). The CDR3 sequence: CASSESFAGHNEQFF. CDR3 nucleotide sequence: TGCGCCAGCAGTGAGTCGTTTGCGGGGCACAATGAGCAGTTCTTC.

The chain is built from TRBV2 and TRBJ2-5; no reliable D call. The CDR3 sequence is 10 residues long. Germline loops: CDR1 SNHLY, CDR2 FYNNEI. The V end was cut by 9 bases, the J end by 5 bases, with 7 bases between. CDR3 coding DNA: TGTGCCAGTAGCTGGGAGACCCAGTACTTC. As protein: CASSWETQYF.

CDR3 residues: CASSLGPPNTEAFF. CDR3 coding DNA: TGCGCCAGCAGCTTGGGGCCTCCGAACACTGAAGCTTTCTTT. This rearrangement joins TRBV5-1 to TRBJ1-1; D is unclear. This CDR3 has 14 amino acids. Germline V gives CDR1 SGHRS, CDR2 YFSETQ. V was clipped by 0 bases and J by 1 base, with 7 bases between them.

In its sample, this clone was seen a few times. The V and J genes are TRBV10-3 and TRBJ1-6; 9 bases map to TRBD1. V lost 5 bases to trimming and J lost 8 bases; unmatched junction nucleotides: 7. Germline values: CDR1 ENHRY, CDR2 SYGVKD. This CDR3 has 15 residues. For the CDR3, the DNA is TGTGCCATCAGTAGGGACAGGGAAACCGATTCACCCCTCCACTTT. Translating it yields CAISRDRETDSPLHF.

About this clone: In the same sample, other DNA sequences code for this CDR3. The V call is TRBV5-1, the J call TRBJ1-3; no clear D gene. In germline, CDR1 is SGHRS, CDR2 YFSETQ. The CDR3 totals 14 residues. V dropped 3 bases and J dropped 4 bases, with 11 bases sitting between them. In nucleotides, the CDR3 is TGCGCCAGCAGCTCGGGCCCTGGGGGAAACACCATATATTTT. Translating gives CASSSGPGGNTIYF.

V and J are TRBV9 and TRBJ2-7; TRBD2 matches 7 bases. The CDR3 is 13 residues long. Germline CDR1 and CDR2: SGDLS and YYNGEE. The J segment lost 6 bases and the V segment lost 3 bases, leaving 6 bases of the junction unmatched. CDR3 coding DNA: TGTGCCAGCAGCGGTTTAGGGACTACCGAGCAGTACTTC. Amino acid sequence: CASSGLGTTEQYF. The full variable domain, completed using reference TRBV9 and TRBJ2-7, is DSGVTQTPKHLITATGQRVTLRCSPRSGDLSVYWYQQSLDQGLQFLIQYYNGEERAKGNILERFSAQQFPDLHSELNLSSLELGDSALYFCASSGLGTTEQYFGPGTRLTVT.

V usage is TRBV28 and J usage is TRBJ2-1; 9 nucleotides match TRBD1. The V gene's germline CDR1 is MDHEN and CDR2 SYDVKM. V was clipped by 6 bases and J by 6 bases; unmatched bases: 12. This CDR3 contains 16 residues. The CDR3 here is CASSRPGTGRVNEQFF. DNA for the CDR3: TGTGCCAGCAGCCGTCCCGGGACAGGGAGGGTCAATGAGCAGTTCTTC.

This chain links TRBV18 with TRBJ2-1; 9 nucleotides match TRBD2. Germline CDR1 is KGHSH and CDR2 is LQKENI. The CDR3 is made up of 15 amino acids. With V trimmed by 4 bases and J by 8 bases, 9 bases remained unmatched. The CDR3 DNA reads TGTGCCAGCTCACGTCCGGGACTAGCTGTCGATGAGCAGTTCTTC. Its protein is CASSRPGLAVDEQFF. The entire variable domain, with the rest obtained from reference TRBV18 and TRBJ2-1, is as follows: NAGVMQNPRHLVRRRGQEARLRCSPMKGHSHVYWYRQLPEEGLKFMVYLQKENIIDESGMPKERFSAEFPKEGPSILRIQQVVRGDSAAYFCASSRPGLAVDEQFFGPGTRLTVL.

This clone has just a few counts. The chain carries TRBV27 and TRBJ2-5, with 12 bases fitting TRBD2. Judging by the DNA end, TRBJ2-7 fits better; the J call may be wrong. Germline CDR1 MNHEY, CDR2 SMNVEV (reference sequence). The CDR3 is 15 amino acids. The CDR3 DNA is TGTGCCAGCAGTTGGAGCGGGACTAGCGGGTACGAGCAGTACTTC. Amino acid sequence: CASSWSGTSGYEQYF.

This clone was seen ten or more times. In nucleotides, the CDR3 is TGCAGCGTTGAAGTAGCGACACAAGAGACCCAGTACTTC. Amino acids: CSVEVATQETQYF. The chain joins TRBV29-1 to TRBJ2-5; D perhaps matches TRBD2 (5 bases). V lost 1 base to trimming and J lost 2 bases, with 8 bases between them. The V gene's germline CDR1 is SQVTM and CDR2 ANQGSEA. This CDR3 region has 13 residues.

This clone has just a few counts. The chain recombines TRBV7-3 with TRBJ2-7; D gene uncertain. The CDR3 has 13 amino acids. Germline V gene sequence: CDR1 SGHTA, CDR2 FQGTGA. V lost 1 base, J lost 5 bases, and 9 bases lay in between. The CDR3 DNA reads TGTGCCAGCAGCTTAATGCTAGGCCACGAGCAGTACTTC. This gives the protein CASSLMLGHEQYF.

This chain links TRBV6-6 with TRBJ1-3, with D hard to call. Trimming took off 6 bases at V and 2 bases at J, with 5 bases between the two ends. The germline V gene has CDR1 MNHNY and CDR2 SVGAGI (reference sequence). The CDR3 sequence is 12 residues long. CDR3 DNA sequence: TGTGCCAGCAGGGACCCTGGAAACACCATATATTTT. It encodes CASRDPGNTIYF.